One sample yielded the 8 T cell receptor beta chains listed below, sequenced in a study of OX40 agonist ivuxolimab in advanced cancers. Sequencing was performed with immunoSEQ multiplex PCR; in TCRdb, only in-frame clones are kept and a portion is missing. The data hold around 98,000 clones, with 87% observed a single time. The input for sequencing was CD4+ or CD8+ T cells sorted from blood, taken in a trial of the OX40 agonist ivuxolimab. The origin of the receptors is an adult with an advanced solid tumor such as melanoma, head and neck, liver or kidney cancer.

The CDR3 protein is CASSEGRDRDTEAFF. DNA of the CDR3: TGTGCCAGCAGCGAAGGCCGTGACAGGGACACTGAAGCTTTCTTT. The chain has TRBV7-9 and TRBJ1-1, with 7 nucleotides matching TRBD1. After removal of 5 bases from V and 3 bases from J, the junction contained 9 bases not matched to a gene. CDR3 size: 15 residues. CDR1 is SEHNR, CDR2 FQNEAQ, per germline (reference sequence).

This rearrangement joins TRBV19 to TRBJ1-4; TRBD1 matches at 11 bases. V trimming: 3 bases; J trimming: 8 bases; junction bases outside the gene matches: 2. Germline values: CDR1 LNHDA, CDR2 SQIVND (reference sequence). The length of the CDR3 is 14 residues. CDR3 nucleotide sequence: TGTGCCAGTAGTATGGGACAGGGGGGGGAAAAACTGTTTTTT. Translated: CASSMGQGGEKLFF.

The chain has TRBV27 and TRBJ2-7; 8 positions match TRBD1. Germline V gene lookup returns CDR1 MNHEY and CDR2 SMNVEV (reference sequence). J lost 4 bases, V lost 0 bases, and 11 bases had no gene match. This CDR3 spans 17 amino acids. This CDR3 reads CASSLSLYRDRMYEQYF. The CDR3 DNA sequence: TGTGCCAGCAGTTTATCGTTATACCGGGACAGGATGTACGAGCAGTACTTC.

This chain joins TRBV19 and TRBJ2-7; unclear D gene. Germline-derived CDR1 and CDR2 are LNHDA and SQIVND (reference sequence). V was trimmed by 5 bases and J by 4 bases, leaving 12 bases between them. The length of the CDR3 is 13 residues. The CDR3, as DNA: TGTGCCAGTAGTGCCCGGGCCCCATACGAGCAGTACTTC. As protein: CASSARAPYEQYF. Together with reference TRBV19 and TRBJ2-7, the CDR3 gives the full variable domain: DGGITQSPKYLFRKEGQNVTLSCEQNLNHDAMYWYRQDPGQGLRLIYYSQIVNDFQKGDIAEGYSVSREKKESFPLTVTSAQKNPTAFYLCASSARAPYEQYFGPGTRLTVT.

The chain has TRBV4-3 and TRBJ2-7; TRBD1 aligns across 12 bases. Losses at the gene ends were 2 bases for V and 0 bases for J; bases not matched to a gene: 14. Germline V lookup: CDR1 LGHNA, CDR2 YSLEER. The CDR3 is 20 residues long. In DNA, the CDR3 is TGCGCCAGCAGCCAACCTGCCGGGACAGGGGGCCGCTCATGCTCCTACGAGCAGTACTTC. It is translated as CASSQPAGTGGRSCSYEQYF.

The rearrangement uses TRBV11-3 and TRBJ1-1; TRBD1 might be the D (5 bases). Trimming pared 1 base from V and 6 bases from J, leaving 15 bases between. CDR3 size: 15 residues. Germline CDR1 reads SGHNT; CDR2 reads YENEEA. DNA for the CDR3: TGTGCCAGCAGCTTAGGGGCAGGGAGTGTGGCTGAAGCTTTCTTT. This translates into CASSLGAGSVAEAFF.

The V gene is TRBV5-1, the J gene TRBJ2-5, with a weak D call TRBD2 (5 bases). Germline CDR1 is SGHRS and CDR2 is YFSETQ. This CDR3 has 12 residues. V was cut by 1 base and J by 4 bases, with 5 bases left in between. The CDR3 DNA is TGCGCCAGCAGCTTGCGGGGAGAGACCCAGTACTTC. Encoded protein: CASSLRGETQYF.

Here the CDR3 DNA reads TGTGCCGGTAAATCTGGGGGAATTAACATTCAGTACTTC. Translating it yields CAGKSGGINIQYF. V is TRBV6-1 and J is TRBJ2-4; the D call may be TRBD1 or TRBD2 (5 bases each). The CDR3 extends over 13 amino acids. From germline, CDR1 is MNHNS and CDR2 SASEGT. V was clipped by 11 bases and J by 7 bases, with 18 bases between them.